These T cell receptor beta chains were read from a single sample in a study of blood T cell repertoires in COVID-19. Clones were sequenced by immunoSEQ multiplex PCR, and TCRdb holds only the in-frame ones, with some missing. There are over 65,000 clones in the sample; roughly 90% occur only once, and roughly 7.2% lies in the top ten. The sequenced sample was peripheral blood. These receptors originate from a human donor in a cohort sampled during active COVID-19. The conserved cysteine and the conserved F or W are not part of the CDR3 here. Fields, in order: V gene, D gene, J gene, CDR3 protein. D genes are given only for firm matches.

TRBV27	TRBD1	TRBJ1-4	ASSSHQGATNEKLF
TRBV30	NA	TRBJ1-6	AWSEGNSPLH
TRBV5-4	TRBD2	TRBJ2-7	ASSYPGLAPGEQY
TRBV5-1	TRBD2	TRBJ2-3	ASSLGRGASTDTQY
TRBV5-1	NA	TRBJ2-2	ASSLRGVGELF
TRBV5-4	TRBD1	TRBJ2-7	ASSLELGTGWPYEQY
TRBV7-7	TRBD2	TRBJ2-1	ASSLRAGGYNEQF
TRBV28	TRBD1	TRBJ2-1	ASSFGTGIYNEQF
TRBV18	NA	TRBJ2-2	ASSPETVNTGELF
TRBV5-1	TRBD1	TRBJ2-4	ASSLEDRGNIQY
TRBV4-2	NA	TRBJ2-7	ASSQEAGVIAYEQY
TRBV9	TRBD1	TRBJ1-3	ASSVAPSTSTGTGNTIY
TRBV5-1	NA	TRBJ2-5	ASSFGRVGETQY
TRBV7-6	NA	TRBJ2-2	ASSLGIRGGKNTGELF